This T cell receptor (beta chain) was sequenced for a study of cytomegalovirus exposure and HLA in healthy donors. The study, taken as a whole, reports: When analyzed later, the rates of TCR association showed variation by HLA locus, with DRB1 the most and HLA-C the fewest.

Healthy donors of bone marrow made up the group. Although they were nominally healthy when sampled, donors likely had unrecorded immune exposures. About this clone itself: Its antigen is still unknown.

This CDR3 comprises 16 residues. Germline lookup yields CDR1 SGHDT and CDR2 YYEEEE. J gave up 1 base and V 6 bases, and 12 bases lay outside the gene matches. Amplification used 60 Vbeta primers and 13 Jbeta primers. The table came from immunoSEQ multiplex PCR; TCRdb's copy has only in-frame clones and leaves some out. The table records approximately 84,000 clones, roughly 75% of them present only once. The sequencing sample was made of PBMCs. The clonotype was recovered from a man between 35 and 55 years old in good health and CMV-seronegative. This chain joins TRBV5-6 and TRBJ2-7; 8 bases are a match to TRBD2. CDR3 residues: CASTTTSVEISYEQYF. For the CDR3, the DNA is TGTGCCAGCACCACGACTAGCGTCGAGATATCCTACGAGCAGTACTTC.